This TCR beta chain appears in the sequencing data of a study of T cell changes during pregnancy in multiple sclerosis. Germline CDR1 reads MNHEY; CDR2 reads SMNVEV (reference sequence). With 1 base removed from V and 1 base from J, the gap between germline ends came to 8 bases. The CDR3 spans 15 residues. Produced via immunoSEQ multiplex PCR; TCRdb's table is partial and in-frame only. The data show under 100,000 clones, with 90% to 95% seen just once and under 1.2% held by the top ten. Here the sequenced sample was peripheral blood, taken in the second trimester of pregnancy. The V gene is TRBV27, the J gene TRBJ2-1, with D perhaps TRBD2 (6 bases). This sequence was found in a female donor with multiple sclerosis, enrolled in a pregnancy study. The CDR3 here is CASSLWAGSYNEQFF. The CDR3 DNA follows: TGTGCCAGCAGTTTATGGGCGGGATCCTACAATGAGCAGTTCTTC.